A selection of T cell receptor beta chains follows, all from one sample in a study of blood T cells in healthy people across ages. Each CDR3 protein is one row after TCRdb ran MiXCR on the 5' RACE reads. In the table there are about 1,400,000 distinct CDR3 sequences, approximately 59% of which are singletons. Sequencing used blood. The receptor set was obtained from a man younger than 30 in good health. CDR3s include the opening cysteine and the closing phenylalanine or tryptophan. The D gene is left open where the match is weak. Where a row states a size, it is once, few, many or the class of an expanded clone; other rows omit it.

cdr3_nt: TGCAGCGTTGGATCCCAGCGGGAGGGCTACGAGCAGTACTTC
cdr3_aa: CSVGSQREGYEQYF
clone_size: -
v_call: TRBV29-1
j_call: TRBJ2-7
d_call: TRBD2

cdr3_nt: TGTGCCAGCAGCCACCCGGGACTAGCGGGAGGGAAACGGTACAATGAGCAGTTCTTC
cdr3_aa: CASSHPGLAGGKRYNEQFF
clone_size: few
v_call: TRBV4-2
j_call: TRBJ2-1
d_call: TRBD2

cdr3_nt: TGTGCCAGCAGTAGGATCAGGACAGGTCCTAATGAAAAACTGTTTTTT
cdr3_aa: CASSRIRTGPNEKLFF
clone_size: -
v_call: TRBV11-2
j_call: TRBJ1-4
d_call: TRBD1

cdr3_nt: TGTGCCAGCAGCTTAGTGTTAGTCGGTAATGAGCAGTTCTTC
cdr3_aa: CASSLVLVGNEQFF
clone_size: -
v_call: TRBV7-2
j_call: TRBJ2-1
d_call: -

cdr3_nt: TGTGCCAGCAGTCGACAGAGTCTGTACCAAAAGACCCAGTACTTC
cdr3_aa: CASSRQSLYQKTQYF
clone_size: -
v_call: TRBV6-5
j_call: TRBJ2-5
d_call: -

cdr3_nt: TGCGCCAGCAGCCAAGATCGGGCAAGTAGAACCATGAACACTGAAGCTTTCTTT
cdr3_aa: CASSQDRASRTMNTEAFF
clone_size: -
v_call: TRBV4-3
j_call: TRBJ1-1
d_call: -

cdr3_nt: TGTGCCAGCAGTGGATCAAGTACCACAGGGGCTGGGGCCAACGTCCTGACTTTC
cdr3_aa: CASSGSSTTGAGANVLTF
clone_size: -
v_call: TRBV6-1
j_call: TRBJ2-6
d_call: TRBD1

cdr3_nt: TGTGCCGGCTCACCAAAAGGGGACAGGGGCTACAATGAGCAGTTCTTC
cdr3_aa: CAGSPKGDRGYNEQFF
clone_size: -
v_call: TRBV18
j_call: TRBJ2-1
d_call: TRBD1

cdr3_nt: TGTGCCAGCAGCCAAGACTTGGGCCCCTATGGCTACACCTTC
cdr3_aa: CASSQDLGPYGYTF
clone_size: few
v_call: TRBV4-1
j_call: TRBJ1-2
d_call: -

cdr3_nt: TGTGCCAGCAGCGTAGACCAGGGGTCGTTCACTGAAGCTTTCTTT
cdr3_aa: CASSVDQGSFTEAFF
clone_size: -
v_call: TRBV9
j_call: TRBJ1-1
d_call: -

cdr3_nt: TGTGCCAGCCGCGGGGACAAGCCTTACGGCTACACCTTC
cdr3_aa: CASRGDKPYGYTF
clone_size: -
v_call: TRBV7-9
j_call: TRBJ1-2
d_call: -

cdr3_nt: TGTGCCAGCAGCGGCCCCTCCATGAACACTGAAGCTTTCTTT
cdr3_aa: CASSGPSMNTEAFF
clone_size: once
v_call: TRBV5-6
j_call: TRBJ1-1
d_call: -

cdr3_nt: TGTGCCAGCAGCTTCGACAGGGGGCTCGTAGCTGGAAACACCATATATTTT
cdr3_aa: CASSFDRGLVAGNTIYF
clone_size: -
v_call: TRBV7-9
j_call: TRBJ1-3
d_call: TRBD1

cdr3_nt: TGTACCAGCAGCCCCCAGACAGGGCCGAACTACAATGAGCAGTTCTTC
cdr3_aa: CTSSPQTGPNYNEQFF
clone_size: -
v_call: TRBV7-2
j_call: TRBJ2-1
d_call: TRBD1

cdr3_nt: TGTGCCAGCAGCCCCTACGGACAGTCCGAGCAGTACTTC
cdr3_aa: CASSPYGQSEQYF
clone_size: once
v_call: TRBV4-2
j_call: TRBJ2-7
d_call: -

cdr3_nt: TGTGCCAGTGTGGGTAGCGGATATCCAGGGGGCCGCGCCTACAATGAGCAGTTCTTC
cdr3_aa: CASVGSGYPGGRAYNEQFF
clone_size: -
v_call: TRBV7-9
j_call: TRBJ2-1
d_call: TRBD1

cdr3_nt: TGTGCCAGCAGCTTACGGGACACTCGGGCAAGTTCCTACGAGCAGTACTTC
cdr3_aa: CASSLRDTRASSYEQYF
clone_size: -
v_call: TRBV5-5
j_call: TRBJ2-7
d_call: -

cdr3_nt: TGTGCCAGTAGACTACAGGGAACCACCTACGAGCAGTACTTC
cdr3_aa: CASRLQGTTYEQYF
clone_size: -
v_call: TRBV19
j_call: TRBJ2-7
d_call: -

cdr3_nt: TGTGCCAGCAGCCTCAGGGTTGGGGAGCAGTTCTTC
cdr3_aa: CASSLRVGEQFF
clone_size: -
v_call: TRBV7-2
j_call: TRBJ2-1
d_call: -

cdr3_nt: TGTGCCAGCAGCCAACCTAGCGGGAGGGCCGACAATGAGCAGTTCTTC
cdr3_aa: CASSQPSGRADNEQFF
clone_size: few
v_call: TRBV4-2
j_call: TRBJ2-1
d_call: TRBD2

cdr3_nt: TGTGCCAGCAGTTATGGTAAACCTTCCTACAATGAGCAGTTCTTC
cdr3_aa: CASSYGKPSYNEQFF
clone_size: -
v_call: TRBV6-2/TRBV6-3
j_call: TRBJ2-1
d_call: -

cdr3_nt: TGCAGCGTTCACAGGGGATCCGGGGAGCTGTTTTTT
cdr3_aa: CSVHRGSGELFF
clone_size: once
v_call: TRBV29-1
j_call: TRBJ2-2
d_call: TRBD1

cdr3_nt: TGCAGTGCTAGAGATGTACGGGCGGAGTATGAGCAGTACTTC
cdr3_aa: CSARDVRAEYEQYF
clone_size: once
v_call: TRBV20-1
j_call: TRBJ2-4
d_call: -

cdr3_nt: TGCAGCGTTGACAGCCAACCCACCGCTACGAGTGAGGAGCAGTACTTC
cdr3_aa: CSVDSQPTATSEEQYF
clone_size: few
v_call: TRBV29-1
j_call: TRBJ2-5
d_call: -

cdr3_nt: TGCGCCAGCAGCCAAGAGTCCCGAACCGGGGAGCTGTTTTTT
cdr3_aa: CASSQESRTGELFF
clone_size: few
v_call: TRBV4-1
j_call: TRBJ2-2
d_call: -

cdr3_nt: TGTGCCAGCATCAAAGTGGGGGACACTGAAGCTTTCTTT
cdr3_aa: CASIKVGDTEAFF
clone_size: once
v_call: TRBV2
j_call: TRBJ1-1
d_call: -

cdr3_nt: TGTGCCAGCAGCTTAGCGGGAGGTCTCTACAATGAGCAGTTCTTC
cdr3_aa: CASSLAGGLYNEQFF
clone_size: many
v_call: TRBV7-2
j_call: TRBJ2-1
d_call: -

cdr3_nt: TGTGCCAGCAGCTTGAGAACAGCAATCTCCTACGAGCAGTACTTC
cdr3_aa: CASSLRTAISYEQYF
clone_size: -
v_call: TRBV5-6
j_call: TRBJ2-7
d_call: -

cdr3_nt: TGCGCCAGCAACGCAGGGGATCGGTTGACGGATGAGCAGTTCTTC
cdr3_aa: CASNAGDRLTDEQFF
clone_size: few
v_call: TRBV5-1
j_call: TRBJ2-1
d_call: -

cdr3_nt: TGTGCCAGCAGCTTTGAGAATACGCAGTATTTT
cdr3_aa: CASSFENTQYF
clone_size: -
v_call: TRBV5-4
j_call: TRBJ2-3
d_call: -

cdr3_nt: TGCAGCGTTGACGGTCGGGGTAGCGATGGCTACACCTTC
cdr3_aa: CSVDGRGSDGYTF
clone_size: -
v_call: TRBV29-1
j_call: TRBJ1-2
d_call: -

cdr3_nt: TGCGCCAGCAGCCCATACAGGGCGCGGACTGAAGCTTTCTTT
cdr3_aa: CASSPYRARTEAFF
clone_size: -
v_call: TRBV5-1
j_call: TRBJ1-1
d_call: -

cdr3_nt: TGTGCCACATCCTTTCCGGGACAGGGGAGCACAGATACGCAGTATTTT
cdr3_aa: CATSFPGQGSTDTQYF
clone_size: -
v_call: TRBV24-1
j_call: TRBJ2-3
d_call: TRBD1

cdr3_nt: TGTGCCACCAGCAGAGGTGGGCGTAGCAATCAGCCCCAGCATTTT
cdr3_aa: CATSRGGRSNQPQHF
clone_size: -
v_call: TRBV15
j_call: TRBJ1-5
d_call: -

cdr3_nt: TGTGCCAGCAGCCTGCTAGGACTAGCGGGATCAGATACGCAGTATTTT
cdr3_aa: CASSLLGLAGSDTQYF
clone_size: few
v_call: TRBV11-2
j_call: TRBJ2-3
d_call: TRBD2

cdr3_nt: TGCAGCGCCTGGTCCAGTCCCTACGAGCAGTACTTC
cdr3_aa: CSAWSSPYEQYF
clone_size: -
v_call: TRBV29-1
j_call: TRBJ2-7
d_call: -

cdr3_nt: TGTGCCAGCAGCCAAAAATTAGGTGCAGGCAGTCCTCAAGAGACCCAGTACTTC
cdr3_aa: CASSQKLGAGSPQETQYF
clone_size: -
v_call: TRBV3-1
j_call: TRBJ2-5
d_call: -

cdr3_nt: TGCGCCAGCAGCTTTGAGGAGGGAAGGGCGTATGGCTACACCTTC
cdr3_aa: CASSFEEGRAYGYTF
clone_size: -
v_call: TRBV5-1
j_call: TRBJ1-2
d_call: -

cdr3_nt: TGCGCCGCATCAAGTTCCCACAATGAGCAGTTCTTC
cdr3_aa: CAASSSHNEQFF
clone_size: -
v_call: TRBV4-1
j_call: TRBJ2-1
d_call: -

cdr3_nt: TGTGCCAGCAGCGTATCCCCTGCCACTGAAGCTTTCTTT
cdr3_aa: CASSVSPATEAFF
clone_size: -
v_call: TRBV7-2
j_call: TRBJ1-1
d_call: -

cdr3_nt: TGTGCCAGCAGCCAAGTCGGGCGACTAGCGGTAACCTACAATGAGCAGTTCTTC
cdr3_aa: CASSQVGRLAVTYNEQFF
clone_size: few
v_call: TRBV3-1
j_call: TRBJ2-1
d_call: TRBD2

cdr3_nt: TGTGCCAGCAGTTACTCGACGGGACTCACATACAATGAGCAGTTCTTC
cdr3_aa: CASSYSTGLTYNEQFF
clone_size: -
v_call: TRBV6-5
j_call: TRBJ2-1
d_call: -

cdr3_nt: TGTGCCAGCGGGGATAGCGGGAGTCGGGCGACCCAGTACTTC
cdr3_aa: CASGDSGSRATQYF
clone_size: -
v_call: TRBV27
j_call: TRBJ2-5
d_call: TRBD2

cdr3_nt: TGCAGTGCGGAGCGGGACAGGAACTATGGCTACACCTTC
cdr3_aa: CSAERDRNYGYTF
clone_size: -
v_call: TRBV20-1
j_call: TRBJ1-2
d_call: TRBD1

cdr3_nt: TGTGCCAGCAGCGCCACAGCGCAAGAGACCCAGTACTTC
cdr3_aa: CASSATAQETQYF
clone_size: -
v_call: TRBV11-2
j_call: TRBJ2-5
d_call: -

cdr3_nt: TGTGCCAGCAGCCCCTCAGTAGCGGGATTCACAGATACGCAGTATTTT
cdr3_aa: CASSPSVAGFTDTQYF
clone_size: -
v_call: TRBV6-6
j_call: TRBJ2-3
d_call: TRBD2

cdr3_nt: TGTGCCATCAGTGAACCCCGGGACAGGAATATGGATGAGCAGTACTTC
cdr3_aa: CAISEPRDRNMDEQYF
clone_size: -
v_call: TRBV10-3
j_call: TRBJ2-7
d_call: TRBD1

cdr3_nt: TGTGCCAGCAGCTCGGACGACCAGCCCCAGCATTTT
cdr3_aa: CASSSDDQPQHF
clone_size: -
v_call: TRBV7-9
j_call: TRBJ1-5
d_call: -

cdr3_nt: TGTGCCATCAGTGAGACGGGGGCGCGGGGGAATTCACCCCTCCACTTT
cdr3_aa: CAISETGARGNSPLHF
clone_size: once
v_call: TRBV10-3
j_call: TRBJ1-6
d_call: -